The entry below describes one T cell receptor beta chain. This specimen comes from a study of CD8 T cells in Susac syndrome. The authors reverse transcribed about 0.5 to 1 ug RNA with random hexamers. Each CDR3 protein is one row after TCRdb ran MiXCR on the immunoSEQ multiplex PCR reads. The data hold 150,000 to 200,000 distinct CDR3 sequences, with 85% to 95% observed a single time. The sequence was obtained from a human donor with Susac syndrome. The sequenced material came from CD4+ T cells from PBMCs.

The CDR3 DNA is TGTGCCAGCAGTTTAGGGATGGGGGGGAATCAGCCCCAGCATTTT. This codes for CASSLGMGGNQPQHF. V gene TRBV12-3 or TRBV12-4 combines with J gene TRBJ1-5; possibly TRBD1 for D (5 bases). V gave up 1 base and J gave up 4 bases, with 11 bases separating them. The CDR3 loop spans 15 amino acids.